The clone carrying this T cell receptor (beta chain) was detected only a few times. The data stem from a study of T-cell reconstitution after alpha-beta-depleted transplantation in children. A TCRbeta library incorporating unique molecular identifiers was prepared. One entry per CDR3 protein, called by TCRdb with MiXCR from the PCR reads. The sample lists 700,000 or so distinct CDR3 sequences, 10% to 15% occurring once. Sample: PBMCs, taken before TCRalphabeta/CD19-depleted stem cell transplant. This receptor was obtained from a girl aged 2 to 10 with congenital amegakaryocytic thrombocytopenia, due to receive a stem cell transplant.

CDR3 nucleotide sequence: TGTGCCAGCCAAAACTCGCCGGGATACGAGCAGTACTTC. Protein: CASQNSPGYEQYF. V and J are TRBV7-2 and TRBJ2-7, with a tentative D call TRBD2 (5 bases). Trimming pared 8 bases from V and 4 bases from J, leaving 15 bases between. There are 13 residues in the CDR3. CDR1 and CDR2 (germline): SGHTA, FQGNSA. Complete variable domain (other parts from reference TRBV7-2 and TRBJ2-7): GAGVSQSPSNKVTEKGKDVELRCDPISGHTALYWYRQSLGQGLEFLIYFQGNSAPDKSGLPSDRFSAERTGGSVSTLTIQRTQQEDSAVYLCASQNSPGYEQYFGPGTRLTVT.